These T cell receptor beta chains were read from a single sample in a study of T cell repertoires in cytomegalovirus infection. MiXCR, run by TCRdb on the reads, gives a single entry per CDR3 protein. The data show some 120,000 distinct CDR3 sequences, over 9% seen once. No antigen is known for these receptors. Specimen: PBMCs, sequenced either directly or after in vitro stimulation (not recorded which). All receptors derive from a human donor in good health (CMV status not recorded). Some clones in this sample may be carry-over from other donors' samples. The CDR3 runs from the conserved cysteine through the conserved F or W. The order of the fields is D gene, V gene, J gene, CDR3 protein. A D gene is named only where the DNA matches it firmly.

TRBD2	TRBV27	TRBJ2-3	CASSFRRTSGRVHTDTQYF
.	TRBV7-2	TRBJ2-6	CASSTDSSGANVLTF
TRBD2	TRBV29-1	TRBJ2-1	CSAKGLAGDNEQFF
.	TRBV6-5	TRBJ1-1	CASSYSGQEGEAFF
TRBD2	TRBV7-8	TRBJ2-7	CASSLRTSGSYEQYF
.	TRBV7-2	TRBJ2-1	CASSTPGSYNEQFF
.	TRBV4-3	TRBJ1-1	CASSQVRSTGSEAFF
.	TRBV27	TRBJ2-2	CASSLSPVPGNTGELFF
.	TRBV6-1	TRBJ2-1	CASKAGFNVNEQFF
TRBD2	TRBV10-3	TRBJ2-1	CAIGRLVGAVGTSASNEQFF
.	TRBV28	TRBJ1-5	CASRRRALSYSNQPQHF
.	TRBV7-9	TRBJ1-1	CATHLREGNTEAFF
.	TRBV28	TRBJ1-5	CASSWEQGSGNQPQHF
TRBD2	TRBV24-1	TRBJ2-1	CATRGLAGSNEQFF
TRBD2	TRBV20-1	TRBJ2-3	CRVQSGISGTSRDTQYF
.	TRBV7-6	TRBJ1-2	CASSFDRSYGYTF
.	TRBV7-2	TRBJ1-4	CASSHEGGAANEKLFF
TRBD1	TRBV4-1	TRBJ2-5	CASSQDRDRGQETQYF
TRBD2	TRBV7-4	TRBJ2-3	CASSPEIRLAGVQDTQYF
TRBD2	TRBV11-2	TRBJ2-1	CASSETSGNYNEQFF
TRBD2	TRBV28	TRBJ2-7	CASSFHGGGSGFEQYF
.	TRBV7-9	TRBJ1-1	CASNHLRGNTEAFF
.	TRBV25-1	TRBJ1-1	CASSELGIPEAFF
.	TRBV12-3/TRBV12-4	TRBJ1-6	CASSQQGSNSPLHF
.	TRBV20-1	TRBJ1-1	CSARRGGRLEAFF
.	TRBV28	TRBJ1-1	CASSLAGGVNTEAFF
TRBD1	TRBV5-1	TRBJ2-4	CASSVGQGQNIQYF
TRBD2	TRBV11-3	TRBJ2-1	CASSSSALTGGGSEQFF
TRBD1	TRBV5-4	TRBJ1-2	CASSLDRQGNGGYTF
.	TRBV4-2	TRBJ1-2	CASSQDSEQGRDGYTF
.	TRBV19	TRBJ1-2	CASSLGGNGYTF
.	TRBV12-3/TRBV12-4	TRBJ2-3	CASDLPPHKDTQYF
.	TRBV7-2	TRBJ1-4	CASSPGLTNEKLFF
.	TRBV6-2/TRBV6-3	TRBJ1-1	CASSKPSTNTEAFF
.	TRBV7-2	TRBJ2-1	CASSYSSYNEQFF
.	TRBV24-1	TRBJ2-5	CATSDLRETQYF
.	TRBV7-2	TRBJ1-3	CASSFAGPASGNTIYF
.	TRBV12-3/TRBV12-4	TRBJ1-1	CATTPGLEAFF
TRBD2	TRBV11-1	TRBJ2-1	CASSLAGTSLNEQFF
.	TRBV12-3/TRBV12-4	TRBJ2-3	CASSAYMPGSSTDTQYF
TRBD2	TRBV7-4	TRBJ2-5	CASSLADISGGWMETQYF
TRBD2	TRBV19	TRBJ2-3	CASSMNGLAGGTDTQYF
.	TRBV27	TRBJ2-1	CASSSYLSSYNEQFF
TRBD1	TRBV10-3	TRBJ1-1	CAISDPTGGWTEAFF
.	TRBV7-2	TRBJ1-2	CAVYRVGYGYTF
TRBD2	TRBV15	TRBJ2-2	CATRGLAGGYTGELFF
.	TRBV5-1	TRBJ2-1	CASRWTITPNEQFF
TRBD2	TRBV27	TRBJ2-1	CASRGGNEQFF
TRBD2	TRBV7-9	TRBJ2-5	CASSTDLAGGGETQYF
.	TRBV7-2	TRBJ2-5	CASSRLTSTETQYF
.	TRBV6-1	TRBJ1-5	CATKTERSNQPQHF
.	TRBV7-2	TRBJ2-5	CASSFQGARETQYF
TRBD1	TRBV10-3	TRBJ1-3	CAIRGGQGWRNTIYF
TRBD2	TRBV7-8	TRBJ2-1	CASSFQGLAGVEQFF
.	TRBV7-9	TRBJ2-7	CASSLGAESLEYF